This TCR beta chain was obtained from a study of cytomegalovirus exposure and HLA in healthy donors. At the level of the study: HLA-typed donors were the source of about 85 million unique TCRs held in an early data release. Study results and limitations: Immune exposure data for these donors was limited to CMV serostatus. When analyzed later, the rates of TCR association showed variation by HLA locus, with DRB1 the most and HLA-C the fewest. Many donors shared some public TCRs, even though most TCR sequences were rare.

This CDR3 has 15 residues. Germline values: CDR1 SQVTM, CDR2 ANQGSEA. With V trimmed by 3 bases and J by 4 bases, 9 bases remained unmatched. The PCR made use of 60 Vbeta and 13 Jbeta primers. Some clones are missing from TCRdb's copy, which holds only in-frame ones; the method was immunoSEQ multiplex PCR. The data contain 200,000 or so clones, roughly 70% of them singletons. As concerns this clone: Its antigen is unknown.

Source material: PBMCs. The source is a man aged 35 to 55 in good health and CMV-seropositive. The chain carries TRBV29-1 and TRBJ2-3; 8 bases agree with TRBD2. The CDR3 nucleotides read TGCAGCGTTGAGGACCCGGGGGGGCGTCCAGATACGCAGTATTTT. This gives the protein CSVEDPGGRPDTQYF.